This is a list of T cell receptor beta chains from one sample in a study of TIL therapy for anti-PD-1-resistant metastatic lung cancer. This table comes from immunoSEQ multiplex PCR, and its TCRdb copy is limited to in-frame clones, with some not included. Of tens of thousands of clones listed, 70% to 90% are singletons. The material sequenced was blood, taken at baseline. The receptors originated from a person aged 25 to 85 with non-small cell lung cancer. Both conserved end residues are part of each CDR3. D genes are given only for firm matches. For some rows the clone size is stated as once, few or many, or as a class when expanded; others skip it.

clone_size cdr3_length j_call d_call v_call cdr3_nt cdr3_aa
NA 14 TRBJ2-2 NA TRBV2 TGTGCCAGCAGCGGTTGGAGGGGGGTCGGGGAGCTGTTTTTT CASSGWRGVGELFF
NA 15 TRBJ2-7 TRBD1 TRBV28 TGTGCCAGCATGCCGGGGGACAGGTACATCTACGAGCAGTACTTC CASMPGDRYIYEQYF
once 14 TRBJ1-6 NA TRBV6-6 TGTGCCAGCAGTTACGGGGACTCTAATTCACCCCTCCACTTT CASSYGDSNSPLHF
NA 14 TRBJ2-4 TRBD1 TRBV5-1 TGCGCCAGCAGCGCGGGACAGGGACAAAACATTCAGTACTTC CASSAGQGQNIQYF
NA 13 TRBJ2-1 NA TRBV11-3 TGTGCCAGCAGCATAAGCTCCTACAATGAGCAGTTCTTC CASSISSYNEQFF
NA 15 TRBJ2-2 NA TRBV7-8 TGTGCCAGCACCACCCGGATTTCGGGGAACGGGGAGCTGTTTTTT CASTTRISGNGELFF
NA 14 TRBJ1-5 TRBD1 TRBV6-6 TGTGCCAGCAGTTACTCCGGACAGGATCAGCCCCAGCATTTT CASSYSGQDQPQHF
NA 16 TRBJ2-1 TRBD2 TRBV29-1 TGCAGCGCCCCGCGGGGGGGCGTCAGCTCCTACAATGAGCAGTTCTTC CSAPRGGVSSYNEQFF
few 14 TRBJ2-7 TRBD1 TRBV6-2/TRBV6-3 TGTGCCAGCAGTCCGACAGGGGGCGCAAGGGTGCAGTACTTC CASSPTGGARVQYF
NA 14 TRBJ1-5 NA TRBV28 TGTGCCAGCAGTTCCGGTTGGGGCAATCAGCCCCAGCATTTT CASSSGWGNQPQHF
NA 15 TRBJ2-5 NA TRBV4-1 TGCGCCAGCAGCCAAGATGTACAGGGCCAAGGGACCCAGTACTTC CASSQDVQGQGTQYF
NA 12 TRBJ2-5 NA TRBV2 TGTGCCAGCAGTGATGAGGGGTCGACCCAGTACTTC CASSDEGSTQYF
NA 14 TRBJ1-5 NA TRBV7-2 TGTGCCAGCAGTTGGGGGTATAACAATCAGCCCCAGCATTTT CASSWGYNNQPQHF
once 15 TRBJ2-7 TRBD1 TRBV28 TGTGCCAGCAGTCTAGGAGGGGACAGGTCCTACGAGCAGTACTTC CASSLGGDRSYEQYF
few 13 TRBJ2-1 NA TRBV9 TGTGCCAGCAGCGAGAGCTCCTACAATGAGCAGTTCTTC CASSESSYNEQFF
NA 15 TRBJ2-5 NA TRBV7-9 TGTGCCAGCAGCTTTAGGGTAGGGGGAACAGAGACCCAGTACTTC CASSFRVGGTETQYF
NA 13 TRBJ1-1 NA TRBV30 TGTGCCTGCCTGATACGGGGGAACACTGAAGCTTTCTTT CACLIRGNTEAFF
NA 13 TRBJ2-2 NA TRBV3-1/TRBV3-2 TGTGCCAGCAGCCAAGTTGTGGACAGGGAGCTGTTTTTT CASSQVVDRELFF
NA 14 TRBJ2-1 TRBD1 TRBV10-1 TGCGCCAGCAGTGAGAACAGGGGAAGGTTAGAGCAGTTCTTC CASSENRGRLEQFF
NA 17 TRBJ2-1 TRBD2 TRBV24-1 TGTGCCACCAGTGACATCCCACTAGCGGGGGGGATCAATGAGCAGTTCTTC CATSDIPLAGGINEQFF
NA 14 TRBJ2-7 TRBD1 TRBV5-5 TGTGCCAGCAGCTTGTGGCAGGGGGTGGGCGAGCAGTACTTC CASSLWQGVGEQYF
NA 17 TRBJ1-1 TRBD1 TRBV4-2 TGTGCCAGCAGCCCAGGGGGTAGTCAGGCCGCTTATACTGAAGCTTTCTTT CASSPGGSQAAYTEAFF
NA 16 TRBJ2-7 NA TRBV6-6 TGTGCCAGCAGTTACTCGGGTGCAGGGAGCGCCTACGAGCAGTACTTC CASSYSGAGSAYEQYF
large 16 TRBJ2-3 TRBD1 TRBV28 TGTGCCAGCAGTCCCCCGGGGGGACAGGGTACGGATACGCAGTATTTT CASSPPGGQGTDTQYF
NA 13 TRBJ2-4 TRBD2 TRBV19 TGTGCCAGTAGTACGAAACCGGGGGGAATTCAGTACTTC CASSTKPGGIQYF
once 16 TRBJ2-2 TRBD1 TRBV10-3 TGTGCCATCAGGGACGGGACAGGGGTGAACACCGGGGAGCTGTTTTTT CAIRDGTGVNTGELFF
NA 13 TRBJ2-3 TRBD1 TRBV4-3 TGCGCCAGCAGCTGGACAGGGGGAGATACGCAGTATTTT CASSWTGGDTQYF
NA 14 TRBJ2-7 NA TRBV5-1 TGCGCCAGCAGGGGTTCCTTGGGGGGCTACGAGCAGTACTTC CASRGSLGGYEQYF
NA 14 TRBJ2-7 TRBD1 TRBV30 TGTGCCTGGAGCCGACAGGGAAGGATTTACGAGCAGTACTTC CAWSRQGRIYEQYF
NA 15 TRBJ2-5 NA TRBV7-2 TGTGCCAGCAGCTGGCGGGTCGCCCAGGCGGAGACCCAGTACTTC CASSWRVAQAETQYF
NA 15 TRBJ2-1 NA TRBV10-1 TGCGCCAGCCCCCGGTTCGACAGGTCGGTCAATGAGCAGTTCTTC CASPRFDRSVNEQFF
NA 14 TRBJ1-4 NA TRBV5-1 TGCGCCAGCCGGGAGGGGCCAACTAATGAAAAACTGTTTTTT CASREGPTNEKLFF
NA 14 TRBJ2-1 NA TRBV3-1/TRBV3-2 TGTGCCAGCAGCCACCCTAGCGCTTACAATGAGCAGTTCTTC CASSHPSAYNEQFF
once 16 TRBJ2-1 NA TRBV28 TGTGCCAGCAGCACCGGAGGGGGGGGCGACTACAATGAGCAGTTCTTC CASSTGGGGDYNEQFF
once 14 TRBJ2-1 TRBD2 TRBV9 TGTGCCAGCAGCGTAGGCGGAGCGGGAGATGAGCAGTTCTTC CASSVGGAGDEQFF
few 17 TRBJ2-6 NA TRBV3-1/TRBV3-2 TGTGCCAGCAGCCAAGAGCATCAGGGGCCGGGGGCCAACGTCCTGACTTTC CASSQEHQGPGANVLTF
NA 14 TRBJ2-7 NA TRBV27 TGTGCCAGCAACCCCTCTGGACAGAGCTACGAGCAGTACTTC CASNPSGQSYEQYF